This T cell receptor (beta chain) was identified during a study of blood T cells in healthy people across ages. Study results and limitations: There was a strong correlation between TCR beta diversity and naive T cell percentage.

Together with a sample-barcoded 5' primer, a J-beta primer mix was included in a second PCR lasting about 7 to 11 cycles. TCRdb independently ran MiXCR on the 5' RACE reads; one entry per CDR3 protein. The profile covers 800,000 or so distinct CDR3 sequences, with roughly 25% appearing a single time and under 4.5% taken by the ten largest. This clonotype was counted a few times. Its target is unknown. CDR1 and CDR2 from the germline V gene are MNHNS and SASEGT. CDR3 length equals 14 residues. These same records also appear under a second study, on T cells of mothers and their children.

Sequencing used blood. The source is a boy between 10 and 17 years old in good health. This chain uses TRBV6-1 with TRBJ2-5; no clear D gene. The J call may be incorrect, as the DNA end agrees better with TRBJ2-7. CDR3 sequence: CASSEVVISYEQYF. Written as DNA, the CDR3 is TGTGCCAGCAGTGAAGTTGTCATCTCCTACGAGCAGTACTTC.